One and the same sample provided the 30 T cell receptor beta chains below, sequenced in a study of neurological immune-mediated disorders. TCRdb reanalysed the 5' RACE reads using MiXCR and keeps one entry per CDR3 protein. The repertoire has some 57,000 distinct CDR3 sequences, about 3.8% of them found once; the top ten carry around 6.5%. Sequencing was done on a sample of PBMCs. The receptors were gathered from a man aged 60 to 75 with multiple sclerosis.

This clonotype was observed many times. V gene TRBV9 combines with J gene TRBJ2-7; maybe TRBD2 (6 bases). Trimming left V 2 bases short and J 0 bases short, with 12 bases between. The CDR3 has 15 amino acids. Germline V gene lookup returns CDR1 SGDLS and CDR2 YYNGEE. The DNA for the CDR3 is TGTGCCAGCAGCGTCGGGAGACAGCTCTCCTACGAGCAGTACTTC. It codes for CASSVGRQLSYEQYF. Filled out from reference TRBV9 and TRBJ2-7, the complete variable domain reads DSGVTQTPKHLITATGQRVTLRCSPRSGDLSVYWYQQSLDQGLQFLIQYYNGEERAKGNILERFSAQQFPDLHSELNLSSLELGDSALYFCASSVGRQLSYEQYFGPGTRLTVT.

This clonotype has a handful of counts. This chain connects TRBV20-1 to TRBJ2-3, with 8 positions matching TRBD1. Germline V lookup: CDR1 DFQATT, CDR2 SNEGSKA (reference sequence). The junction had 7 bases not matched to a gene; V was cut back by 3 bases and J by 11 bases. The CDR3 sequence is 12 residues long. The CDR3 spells CSAREGQGGQYF. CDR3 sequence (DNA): TGCAGTGCTAGGGAAGGACAGGGAGGGCAGTATTTT.

CDR3 sequence (DNA): TGCGCCAGCAGGGTAGAATCCCGCTATGGCTACACCTTC. Translating gives CASRVESRYGYTF. V gene TRBV5-1 combines with J gene TRBJ1-2; D is ambiguous. The CDR3 consists of 13 residues. V was shortened by 5 bases and J by 4 bases, with 12 bases between the two germline ends. The V gene's germline CDR1 is SGHRS and CDR2 YFSETQ.

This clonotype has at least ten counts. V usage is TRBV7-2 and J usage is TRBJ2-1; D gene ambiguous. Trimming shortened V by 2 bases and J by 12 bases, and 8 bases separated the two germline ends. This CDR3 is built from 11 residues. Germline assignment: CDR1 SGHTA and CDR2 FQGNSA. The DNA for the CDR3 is TGTGCCAGCAGCTTAATTCGTCGGCAGTTCTTC. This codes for CASSLIRRQFF.

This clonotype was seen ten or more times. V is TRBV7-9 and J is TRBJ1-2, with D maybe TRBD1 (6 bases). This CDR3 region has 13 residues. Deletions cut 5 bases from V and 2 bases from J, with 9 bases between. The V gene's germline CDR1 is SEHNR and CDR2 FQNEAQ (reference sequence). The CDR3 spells CASSHGQNYGYTF. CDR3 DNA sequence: TGTGCCAGCAGCCACGGACAGAACTATGGCTACACCTTC. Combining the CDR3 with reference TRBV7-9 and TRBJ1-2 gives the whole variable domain DTGVSQNPRHKITKRGQNVTFRCDPISEHNRLYWYRQTLGQGPEFLTYFQNEAQLEKSRLLSDRFSAERPKGSFSTLEIQRTEQGDSAMYLCASSHGQNYGYTFGSGTRLTVV.

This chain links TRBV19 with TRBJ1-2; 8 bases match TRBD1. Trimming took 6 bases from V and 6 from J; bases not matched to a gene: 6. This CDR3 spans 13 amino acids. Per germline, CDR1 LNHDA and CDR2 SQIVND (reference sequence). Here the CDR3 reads CASRRTGFDGYTF. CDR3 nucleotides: TGTGCCAGTAGGCGGACAGGGTTTGATGGCTACACCTTC.

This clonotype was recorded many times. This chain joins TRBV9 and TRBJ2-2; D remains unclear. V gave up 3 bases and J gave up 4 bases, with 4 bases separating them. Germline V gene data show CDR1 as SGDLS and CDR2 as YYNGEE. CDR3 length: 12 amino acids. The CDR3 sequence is CASSGFTGELFF. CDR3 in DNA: TGTGCCAGCAGCGGGTTCACCGGGGAGCTGTTTTTT.

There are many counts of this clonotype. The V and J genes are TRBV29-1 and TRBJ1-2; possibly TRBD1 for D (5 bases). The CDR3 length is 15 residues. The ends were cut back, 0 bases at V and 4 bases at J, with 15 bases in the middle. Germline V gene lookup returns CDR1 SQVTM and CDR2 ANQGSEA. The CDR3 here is CSVEDGPRASYGYTF. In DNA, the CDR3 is TGCAGCGTTGAAGATGGGCCCAGGGCCTCCTATGGCTACACCTTC.

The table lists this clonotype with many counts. In nucleotides, the CDR3 is TGCAGTGCTAGTTCCGGGACAGGAGGTTCTGGGGCCAACGTCCTGACTTTC. It specifies CSASSGTGGSGANVLTF. This sequence joins TRBV20-1 and TRBJ2-6; 8 bases are a match to TRBD1. In germline, CDR1 is DFQATT, CDR2 SNEGSKA (reference sequence). The junction had 8 bases not matched to a gene; V was cut back by 3 bases and J by 1 base. The CDR3 extends over 17 amino acids.

CDR3 protein: CSANGDVLLSYNEQFF. CDR3 coding DNA: TGCAGTGCAAATGGAGACGTATTATTATCCTACAATGAGCAGTTCTTC. The chain combines TRBV20-1 with TRBJ2-1; D gene uncertain. There are 16 residues in the CDR3. The ends were cut back, 6 bases at V and 1 base at J, with 19 bases in the middle. CDR1 is DFQATT, CDR2 SNEGSKA, per germline (reference sequence).

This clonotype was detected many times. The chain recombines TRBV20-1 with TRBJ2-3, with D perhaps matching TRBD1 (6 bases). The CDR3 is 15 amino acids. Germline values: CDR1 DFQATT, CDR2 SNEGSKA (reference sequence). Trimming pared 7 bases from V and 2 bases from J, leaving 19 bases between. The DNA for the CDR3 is TGCAGTGTCCTGTCGGAACGGGACAACACAGATACGCAGTATTTT. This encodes CSVLSERDNTDTQYF.

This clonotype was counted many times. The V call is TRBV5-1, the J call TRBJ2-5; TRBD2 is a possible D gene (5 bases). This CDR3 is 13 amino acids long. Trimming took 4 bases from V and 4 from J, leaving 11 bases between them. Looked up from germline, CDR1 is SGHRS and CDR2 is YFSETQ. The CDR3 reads CASSRGWGETQYF. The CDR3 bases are TGCGCCAGCAGCCGGGGATGGGGAGAGACCCAGTACTTC.

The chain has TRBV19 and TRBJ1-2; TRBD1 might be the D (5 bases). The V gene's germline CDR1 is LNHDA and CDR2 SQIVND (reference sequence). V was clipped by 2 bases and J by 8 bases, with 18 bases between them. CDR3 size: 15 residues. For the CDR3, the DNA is TGTGCCAGTAGTATAATTAACCAAGCGGGGGAAGGCTACACCTTC. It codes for CASSIINQAGEGYTF. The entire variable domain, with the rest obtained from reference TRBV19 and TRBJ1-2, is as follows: DGGITQSPKYLFRKEGQNVTLSCEQNLNHDAMYWYRQDPGQGLRLIYYSQIVNDFQKGDIAEGYSVSREKKESFPLTVTSAQKNPTAFYLCASSIINQAGEGYTFGSGTRLTVV.

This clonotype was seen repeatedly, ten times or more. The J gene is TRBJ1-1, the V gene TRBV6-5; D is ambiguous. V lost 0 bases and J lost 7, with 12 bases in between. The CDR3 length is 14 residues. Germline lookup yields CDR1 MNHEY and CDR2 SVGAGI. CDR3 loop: CASSYSNPAVEAFF. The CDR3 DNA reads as TGTGCCAGCAGTTACTCCAACCCGGCAGTTGAAGCTTTCTTT.

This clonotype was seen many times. CDR3 in amino acids: CASRLLNTGELFF. CDR3 sequence (DNA): TGTGCCAGCAGACTCCTTAACACCGGGGAGCTGTTTTTT. This sequence joins TRBV12-3 or TRBV12-4 and TRBJ2-2; D remains ambiguous. V was clipped by 6 bases and J by 2 bases, with 7 bases between them. This CDR3 spans 13 amino acids.

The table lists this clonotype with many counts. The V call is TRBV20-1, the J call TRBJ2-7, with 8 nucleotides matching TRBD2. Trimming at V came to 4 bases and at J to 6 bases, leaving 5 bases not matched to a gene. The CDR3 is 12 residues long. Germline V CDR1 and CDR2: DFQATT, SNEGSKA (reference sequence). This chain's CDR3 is CSATGLDVEQYF. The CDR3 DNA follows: TGCAGTGCTACGGGACTAGACGTCGAGCAGTACTTC.

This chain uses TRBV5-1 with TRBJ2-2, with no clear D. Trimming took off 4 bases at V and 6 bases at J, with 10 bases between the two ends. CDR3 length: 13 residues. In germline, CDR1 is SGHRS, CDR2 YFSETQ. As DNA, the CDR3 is TGCGCCAGCAGCCTCCCGCAAGCCGGGGAGCTGTTTTTT. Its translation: CASSLPQAGELFF.

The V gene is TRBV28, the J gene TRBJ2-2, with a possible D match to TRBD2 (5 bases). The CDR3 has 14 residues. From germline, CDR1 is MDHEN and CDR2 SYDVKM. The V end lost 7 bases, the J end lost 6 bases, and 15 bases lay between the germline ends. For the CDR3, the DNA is TGTGCCAGCATCCGCGGCCGGGGTCCCGGGGAGCTGTTTTTT. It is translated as CASIRGRGPGELFF.

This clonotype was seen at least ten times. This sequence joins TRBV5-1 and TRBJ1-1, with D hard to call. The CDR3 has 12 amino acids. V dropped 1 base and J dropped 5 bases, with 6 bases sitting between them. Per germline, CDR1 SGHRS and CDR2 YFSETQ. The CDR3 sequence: CASSLKGTEAFF. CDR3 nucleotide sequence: TGCGCCAGCAGCTTGAAAGGTACTGAAGCTTTCTTT.

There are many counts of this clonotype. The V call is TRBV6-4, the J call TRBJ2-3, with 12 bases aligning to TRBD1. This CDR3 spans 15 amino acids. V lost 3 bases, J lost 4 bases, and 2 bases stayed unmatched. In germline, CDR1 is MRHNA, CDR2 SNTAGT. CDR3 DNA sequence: TGTGCCAGCAGTGAGGGGACAGGGGGCGCAGATACGCAGTATTTT. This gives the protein CASSEGTGGADTQYF.

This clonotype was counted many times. The chain's CDR3 is CASSLGTTINQPQHF. The CDR3 region has the DNA TGCGCCAGCAGCTTGGGCACCACTATCAATCAGCCCCAGCATTTT. The chain uses TRBV5-1 and TRBJ1-5, with no clear D. The CDR3 has 15 residues. V was shortened by 0 bases and J by 3 bases, with 10 bases between the two germline ends. Germline CDR1 is SGHRS and CDR2 is YFSETQ.

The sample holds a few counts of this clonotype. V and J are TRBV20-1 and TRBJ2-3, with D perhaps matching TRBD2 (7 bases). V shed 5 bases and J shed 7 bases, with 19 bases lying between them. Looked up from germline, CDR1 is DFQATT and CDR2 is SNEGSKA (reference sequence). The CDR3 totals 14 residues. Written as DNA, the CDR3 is TGCAGTGCTGACCCCGTGGGGGGGCGAAATACGCAGTATTTT. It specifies CSADPVGGRNTQYF.

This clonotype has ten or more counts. The CDR3: CASSLAGSGRGYNEQFF. CDR3 nucleotide sequence: TGCGCCAGCAGCTTGGCGGGTAGCGGGAGAGGCTACAATGAGCAGTTCTTC. The V gene is TRBV5-1, the J gene TRBJ2-1; 9 bases fit TRBD2. Germline trimming cut 0 bases from V and 3 bases from J; bases unmatched to any gene: 7. Germline V gene sequence: CDR1 SGHRS, CDR2 YFSETQ. CDR3 length: 17 amino acids.

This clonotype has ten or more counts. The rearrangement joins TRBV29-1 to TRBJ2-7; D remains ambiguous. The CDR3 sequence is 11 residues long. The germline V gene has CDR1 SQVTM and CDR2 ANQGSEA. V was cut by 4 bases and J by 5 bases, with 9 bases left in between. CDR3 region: CSVATVDEQYF. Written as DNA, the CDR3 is TGCAGCGTTGCCACGGTCGACGAGCAGTACTTC.

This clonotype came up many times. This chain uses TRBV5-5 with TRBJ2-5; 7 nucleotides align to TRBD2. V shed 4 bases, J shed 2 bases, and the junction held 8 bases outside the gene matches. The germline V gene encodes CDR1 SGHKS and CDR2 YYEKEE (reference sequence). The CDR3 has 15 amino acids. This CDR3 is CASSGRVGRQETQYF. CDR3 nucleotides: TGTGCCAGCAGCGGGAGGGTAGGCAGGCAAGAGACCCAGTACTTC.

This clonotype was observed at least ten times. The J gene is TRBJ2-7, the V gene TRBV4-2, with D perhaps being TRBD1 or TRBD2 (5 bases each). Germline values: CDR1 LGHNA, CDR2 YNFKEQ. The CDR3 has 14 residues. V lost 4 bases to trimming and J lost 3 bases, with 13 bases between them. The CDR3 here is CASSPRGPIYEQYF. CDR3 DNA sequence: TGTGCCAGCAGCCCCCGGGGACCGATCTACGAGCAGTACTTC.

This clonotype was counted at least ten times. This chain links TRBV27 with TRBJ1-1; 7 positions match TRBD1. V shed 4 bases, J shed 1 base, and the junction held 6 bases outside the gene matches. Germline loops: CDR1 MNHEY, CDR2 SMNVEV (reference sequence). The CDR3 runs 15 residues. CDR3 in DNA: TGTGCCAGCAGTTCTAGACAGGGCTGGAACACTGAAGCTTTCTTT. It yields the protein CASSSRQGWNTEAFF.

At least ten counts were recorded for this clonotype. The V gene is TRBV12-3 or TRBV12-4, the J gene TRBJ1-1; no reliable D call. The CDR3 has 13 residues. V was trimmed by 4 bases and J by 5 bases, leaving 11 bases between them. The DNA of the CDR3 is TGTGCCAGCAGTTCGGGCGGCCGGACTGAAGCTTTCTTT. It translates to CASSSGGRTEAFF.

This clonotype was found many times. CDR3 loop: CASSTGPTETQYF. The CDR3, as DNA: TGCGCCAGTTCGACAGGGCCTACGGAGACCCAGTACTTC. The V call is TRBV5-1, the J call TRBJ2-5, with 7 bases identical to TRBD1. The germline CDR1 and CDR2 sequences are SGHRS and YFSETQ. There are 13 residues in the CDR3. The V segment lost 8 bases and the J segment 5 bases; nucleotides outside the gene matches: 9.

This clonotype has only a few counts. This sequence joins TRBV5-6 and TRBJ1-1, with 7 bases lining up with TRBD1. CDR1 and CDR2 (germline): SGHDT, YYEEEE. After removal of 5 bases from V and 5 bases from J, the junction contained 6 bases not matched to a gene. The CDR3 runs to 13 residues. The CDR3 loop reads CASRKQGRTEAFF. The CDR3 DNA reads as TGTGCCAGCAGAAAACAGGGGCGGACTGAAGCTTTCTTT.